This T cell receptor (beta chain) was observed in a study of blood T cell repertoires in COVID-19. Overall study context: Acute-phase and convalescent COVID-19 samples originated in the United States, Italy and Spain. PBMCs, B-cell-depleted T cells, or T cells provided the cDNA or gDNA that made up the material.

Seattle cases were enrolled at active infection and followed longitudinally. The CDR3 extends over 13 amino acids. Germline loops: CDR1 SGDLS, CDR2 YYNGEE. V shed 0 bases and J shed 9 bases, with 11 bases lying between them. Source study methods: Estimates of nucleated cell counts were drawn from the amplification of reference gene primers. This table comes from immunoSEQ multiplex PCR, and its TCRdb copy is limited to in-frame clones, with some not included. The D gene and trimming were derived from the DNA, and the V and J assignments and clone size from that table. The data show 350,000 or so clones, approximately 87% seen once.

The origin of this receptor is a woman in her twenties or thirties with COVID-19, enrolled during active disease. V is TRBV9 and J is TRBJ2-3; D remains unclear. Input material: peripheral blood. In DNA, the CDR3 is TGTGCCAGCAGCGTAGACAGCACCCAAACGCAGTATTTT. This sequence encodes CASSVDSTQTQYF.